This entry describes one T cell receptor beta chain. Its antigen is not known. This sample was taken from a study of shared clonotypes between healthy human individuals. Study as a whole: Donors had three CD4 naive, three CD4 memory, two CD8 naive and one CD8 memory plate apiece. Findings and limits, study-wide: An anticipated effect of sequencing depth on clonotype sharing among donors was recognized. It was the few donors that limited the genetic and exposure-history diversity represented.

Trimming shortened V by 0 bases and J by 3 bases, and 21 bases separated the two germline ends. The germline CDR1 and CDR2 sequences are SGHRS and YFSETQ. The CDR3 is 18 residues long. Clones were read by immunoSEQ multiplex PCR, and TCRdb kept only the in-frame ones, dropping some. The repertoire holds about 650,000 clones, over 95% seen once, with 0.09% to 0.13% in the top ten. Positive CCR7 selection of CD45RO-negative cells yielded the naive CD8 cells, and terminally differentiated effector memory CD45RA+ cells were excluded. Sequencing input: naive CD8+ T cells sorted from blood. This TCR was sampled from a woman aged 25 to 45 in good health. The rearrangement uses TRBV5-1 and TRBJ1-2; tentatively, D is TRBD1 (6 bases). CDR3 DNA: TGCGCCAGCAGCTTGGGAACCGCCGACAGGAGATACTACTATGGCTACACCTTC. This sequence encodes CASSLGTADRRYYYGYTF. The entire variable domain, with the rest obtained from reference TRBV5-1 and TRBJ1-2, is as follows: KAGVTQTPRYLIKTRGQQVTLSCSPISGHRSVSWYQQTPGQGLQFLFEYFSETQRNKGNFPGRFSGRQFSNSRSEMNVSTLELGDSALYLCASSLGTADRRYYYGYTFGSGTRLTVV.